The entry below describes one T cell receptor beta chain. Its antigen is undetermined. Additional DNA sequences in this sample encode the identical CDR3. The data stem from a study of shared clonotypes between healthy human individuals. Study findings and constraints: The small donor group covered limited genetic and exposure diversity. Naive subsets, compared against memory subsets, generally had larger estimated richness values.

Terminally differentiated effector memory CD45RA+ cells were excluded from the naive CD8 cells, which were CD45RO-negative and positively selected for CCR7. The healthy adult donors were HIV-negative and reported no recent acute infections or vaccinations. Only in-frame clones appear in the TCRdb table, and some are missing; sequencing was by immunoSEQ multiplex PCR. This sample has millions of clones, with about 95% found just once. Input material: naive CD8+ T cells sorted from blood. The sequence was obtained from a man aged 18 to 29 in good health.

In nucleotides, the CDR3 is TGTGCCAGCAGTGATTCAGGGAATCAGCCCCAGCATTTT. As protein: CASSDSGNQPQHF. V usage is TRBV2 and J usage is TRBJ1-5; TRBD1 might be the D (5 bases). Germline CDR1 is SNHLY and CDR2 is FYNNEI. V lost 3 bases and J lost 4, with 7 bases in between. The CDR3 is 13 amino acids. Together with reference TRBV2 and TRBJ1-5, the CDR3 gives the full variable domain: EPEVTQTPSHQVTQMGQEVILRCVPISNHLYFYWYRQILGQKVEFLVSFYNNEISEKSEIFDDQFSVERPDGSNFTLKIRSTKLEDSAMYFCASSDSGNQPQHFGDGTRLSIL.